The clone carrying this T cell receptor beta chain was observed a handful of times. What it binds is not known. Since the CDR3 does not end with the conserved phenylalanine or tryptophan, this likely comes from a read error. The data belong to a study of esophageal squamous cell carcinoma under preoperative chemotherapy. Study as a whole: TCR repertoires were profiled from both peripheral blood T cells and tumor-infiltrating lymphocytes.

V lost 1 base to trimming and J lost 7 bases, with 13 bases between them. Germline CDR1 SGHVS, CDR2 FNYEAQ. The CDR3 has 14 residues. Time point described: before preoperative PTX-NDP chemotherapy. Whole-study results and caveats: After treatment, tumor-infiltrating lymphocytes seemed to come partly from incoming peripheral T cells, not only local changes. Paclitaxel-nedaplatin therapy caused immediate, substantial clonotype frequency changes.

In TCRdb, the PCR reads were re-called with MiXCR into one record per CDR3 protein. Among about 30,000 distinct CDR3 sequences listed, approximately 50% were seen once. The chain has TRBV7-6 and TRBJ2-5; D gene ambiguous. Sampling was done from a patient given preoperative chemotherapy. This TCR derives from a human donor with esophageal squamous cell carcinoma. The donor label of this sample is uncertain. CDR3 sequence: CASSLDGHQTTQYS. The CDR3 coding sequence is TGTGCCAGCAGCTTAGACGGGCACCAAACGACCCAGTACTCG.